Listed below are T cell receptor beta chains from one sample, sequenced in a study of shared clonotypes between healthy human individuals. This table comes from immunoSEQ multiplex PCR, and its TCRdb copy is limited to in-frame clones, with some not included. Among roughly 2.1 million clones listed, about 93% were seen once. Source material: naive CD8+ T cells from PBMCs. Source of these receptors: a man between 18 and 35 years old in good health. Some clones in this sample may be carry-over from other donors' samples. Both conserved end residues are part of each CDR3. A D gene is named only where the DNA matches it firmly. Size is omitted from some rows. Given values are once, few, many or a class for expanded clones.

V gene: TRBV5-6; clone size: NA; D gene: TRBD2; J gene: TRBJ2-3; CDR3 DNA: TGTGCCAGCAGCCGGGGGACTAGCGGGAGGCAGTATTTT; CDR3 protein: CASSRGTSGRQYF
V gene: TRBV7-2; clone size: NA; D gene: NA; J gene: TRBJ2-7; CDR3 DNA: TGTGCCAGCAGCTTTGGGCTAGCATCGGTCGAGCAGTACTTC; CDR3 protein: CASSFGLASVEQYF
V gene: TRBV29-1; clone size: NA; D gene: TRBD2; J gene: TRBJ2-2; CDR3 DNA: TGCAGCGTTGAAGATCGGCTAGCGGGAGGGCCCACCGGGGAGCTGTTTTTT; CDR3 protein: CSVEDRLAGGPTGELFF
V gene: TRBV27; clone size: NA; D gene: TRBD1; J gene: TRBJ1-5; CDR3 DNA: TGTGCCAGCAGTTTATGGGGTCAGGGGGCCGATCAGCCCCAGCATTTT; CDR3 protein: CASSLWGQGADQPQHF
V gene: TRBV7-9; clone size: once; D gene: TRBD2; J gene: TRBJ2-5; CDR3 DNA: TGTGCCAGCAGCTCCCGACGACTAGCGGGAGGGGAGACCCAGTACTTC; CDR3 protein: CASSSRRLAGGETQYF
V gene: TRBV27; clone size: NA; D gene: NA; J gene: TRBJ2-7; CDR3 DNA: TGTGCCAGCAGTCAGAGCGCCGCGGTCCTCAACACCTACGAGCAGTACTTC; CDR3 protein: CASSQSAAVLNTYEQYF
V gene: TRBV19; clone size: NA; D gene: TRBD1; J gene: TRBJ1-5; CDR3 DNA: TGTGCCAGTAACGCACCCAGGGGACAGGGGACTCAGCCCCAGCATTTT; CDR3 protein: CASNAPRGQGTQPQHF
V gene: TRBV5-1; clone size: NA; D gene: NA; J gene: TRBJ2-7; CDR3 DNA: TGCGCCAGCAGCGTATATGGAGTCCCCTACGAGCAGTACTTC; CDR3 protein: CASSVYGVPYEQYF
V gene: TRBV28; clone size: NA; D gene: NA; J gene: TRBJ2-5; CDR3 DNA: TGTGCCAGCAGTTTCTACAGAGGAGAGACCCAGTACTTC; CDR3 protein: CASSFYRGETQYF
V gene: TRBV4-1; clone size: NA; D gene: NA; J gene: TRBJ1-3; CDR3 DNA: TGCGCCAGCAGCCAAGTGGGGGGCGCTTATGGAAACACCATATATTTT; CDR3 protein: CASSQVGGAYGNTIYF
V gene: TRBV4-3; clone size: NA; D gene: NA; J gene: TRBJ2-7; CDR3 DNA: TGCGCCAGCAGCCAAAGGTCGTCAGGCGGGACATACGAGCAGTACTTC; CDR3 protein: CASSQRSSGGTYEQYF
V gene: TRBV27; clone size: NA; D gene: NA; J gene: TRBJ1-1; CDR3 DNA: TGTGCCAGCAGTTTATCCCCTCGAAACACTGAAGCTTTCTTT; CDR3 protein: CASSLSPRNTEAFF
V gene: TRBV11-3; clone size: NA; D gene: NA; J gene: TRBJ2-1; CDR3 DNA: TGTGCCAGCAGCTCGATAACTAGGGACGAGCAGTTCTTC; CDR3 protein: CASSSITRDEQFF
V gene: TRBV28; clone size: few; D gene: NA; J gene: TRBJ1-1; CDR3 DNA: TGTGCCAGCACTTTACAGGAGAACACTGAAGCTTTCTTT; CDR3 protein: CASTLQENTEAFF
V gene: TRBV28; clone size: NA; D gene: NA; J gene: TRBJ1-1; CDR3 DNA: TGTGCCAGCAGATTCCCCAGCCTGAACACTGAAGCTTTCTTT; CDR3 protein: CASRFPSLNTEAFF
V gene: TRBV2; clone size: NA; D gene: NA; J gene: TRBJ2-7; CDR3 DNA: TGTGCCAGCAGCCGAACTAGTAGCGACGAGCAGTACTTC; CDR3 protein: CASSRTSSDEQYF
V gene: TRBV29-1; clone size: NA; D gene: TRBD1; J gene: TRBJ2-2; CDR3 DNA: TGCAGCGCTTCACCCCGGACAGGGGCCCCCAGGGGGGAGCTGTTTTTT; CDR3 protein: CSASPRTGAPRGELFF
V gene: TRBV13; clone size: NA; D gene: TRBD1; J gene: TRBJ2-7; CDR3 DNA: TGTGCCAGCTCCTTCGGGACAGCGGTGGGCTACGAGCAGTACTTC; CDR3 protein: CASSFGTAVGYEQYF
V gene: TRBV5-1; clone size: NA; D gene: TRBD2; J gene: TRBJ2-3; CDR3 DNA: TGCGCCAGCAGCCACGAGCGGGAGATGGTAGATACGCAGTATTTT; CDR3 protein: CASSHEREMVDTQYF
V gene: TRBV7-2; clone size: NA; D gene: TRBD1; J gene: TRBJ1-2; CDR3 DNA: TGTGCCAGCAGCTTCGCGGGTCCGGACAGGGGACTTTATGGCTACACCTTC; CDR3 protein: CASSFAGPDRGLYGYTF
V gene: TRBV28; clone size: NA; D gene: NA; J gene: TRBJ2-7; CDR3 DNA: TGTGCCAGCAGACCAAACTCCTACGAGCAGTACTTC; CDR3 protein: CASRPNSYEQYF
V gene: TRBV28; clone size: NA; D gene: TRBD2; J gene: TRBJ2-1; CDR3 DNA: TGTGCCAGCAGTTTATCTAGCGGGAGGGCCATCTGTGAGCAGTTCTTC; CDR3 protein: CASSLSSGRAICEQFF
V gene: TRBV7-8; clone size: NA; D gene: NA; J gene: TRBJ2-7; CDR3 DNA: TGTGCCAGCAGCTTAGCTCGGCGGGGAGAGCAGTACTTC; CDR3 protein: CASSLARRGEQYF
V gene: TRBV27; clone size: NA; D gene: TRBD2; J gene: TRBJ2-1; CDR3 DNA: TGTGCCAGCTCGGGACTAAACCTCAATGAGCAGTTCTTC; CDR3 protein: CASSGLNLNEQFF
V gene: TRBV19; clone size: NA; D gene: NA; J gene: TRBJ1-1; CDR3 DNA: TGTGCCAGTAGTATCCCCCGGCAGAACACTGAAGCTTTCTTT; CDR3 protein: CASSIPRQNTEAFF
V gene: TRBV6-5; clone size: NA; D gene: TRBD1; J gene: TRBJ2-7; CDR3 DNA: TGTGCCAGCAGTTTACGACAGGGGGCCTACGAGCAGTACTTC; CDR3 protein: CASSLRQGAYEQYF
V gene: TRBV7-9; clone size: NA; D gene: TRBD2; J gene: TRBJ2-1; CDR3 DNA: TGTGCCAGCAGCTTAGACGTCCGGTACGGACTAGGGATTCACAATGAGCAGTTCTTC; CDR3 protein: CASSLDVRYGLGIHNEQFF
V gene: TRBV9; clone size: NA; D gene: NA; J gene: TRBJ2-3; CDR3 DNA: TGTGCCAGCAGCTCAGAGCCAGGGTATCCAGATACGCAGTATTTT; CDR3 protein: CASSSEPGYPDTQYF
V gene: TRBV4-1; clone size: NA; D gene: NA; J gene: TRBJ1-2; CDR3 DNA: TGCGCCAGCAGCCAAGAGAGGCGGACTCCTGTCTACACCTTC; CDR3 protein: CASSQERRTPVYTF